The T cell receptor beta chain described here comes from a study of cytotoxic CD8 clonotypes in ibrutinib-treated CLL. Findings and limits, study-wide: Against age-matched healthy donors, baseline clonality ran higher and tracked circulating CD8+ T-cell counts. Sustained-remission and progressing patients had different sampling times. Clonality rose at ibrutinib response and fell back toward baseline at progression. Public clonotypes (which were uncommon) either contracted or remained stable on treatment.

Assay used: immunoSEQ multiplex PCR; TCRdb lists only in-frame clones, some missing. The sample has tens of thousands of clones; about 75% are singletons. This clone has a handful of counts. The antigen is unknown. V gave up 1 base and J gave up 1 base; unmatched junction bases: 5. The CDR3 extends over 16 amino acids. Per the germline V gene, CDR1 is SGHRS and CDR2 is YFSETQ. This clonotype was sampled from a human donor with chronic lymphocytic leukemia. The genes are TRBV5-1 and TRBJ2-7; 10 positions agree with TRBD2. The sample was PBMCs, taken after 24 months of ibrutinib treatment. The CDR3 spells CASSLTTSGESYEQYF. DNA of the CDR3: TGCGCCAGCAGCTTGACTACTAGCGGGGAGTCCTACGAGCAGTACTTC.